The 20 T cell receptor beta chains given below trace back to one sample, sequenced in a study of T cell responses to AZD1222 COVID-19 vaccine. Sequencing was performed with immunoSEQ multiplex PCR; in TCRdb, only in-frame clones are kept and a portion is missing. The table has approximately 120,000 clones, 90% to 95% seen once. Sequenced here: peripheral blood, sampled on day 0 of AZD1222 vaccination. These receptors were obtained from an adult in good health.

The J gene is TRBJ2-7, the V gene TRBV24-1; either TRBD1 or TRBD2 may supply D (5 bases each). This CDR3 region has 15 residues. CDR1 and CDR2 from the germline V gene are KGHDR and SFDVKD. The ends were cut back, 5 bases at V and 3 bases at J, with 16 bases in the middle. Here the CDR3 DNA reads TGTGCCACCAGTGCCCGGGACGACGAGAACTACGAGCAGTACTTC. This codes for CATSARDDENYEQYF.

The CDR3 here is CASSETFQSSGANVLTF. CDR3 bases: TGTGCCAGCAGTGAAACATTCCAAAGCTCTGGGGCCAACGTCCTGACTTTC. The chain joins TRBV6-1 to TRBJ2-6, with no clear D. Per the germline V gene, CDR1 is MNHNS and CDR2 is SASEGT. The length of the CDR3 is 17 residues. V dropped 2 bases and J dropped 0 bases, with 11 bases sitting between them.

This clone has a single count. The chain couples TRBV19 to TRBJ2-7; D might be TRBD2 (5 bases). Deletions cut 4 bases from V and 4 bases from J, with 17 bases between. Germline CDR1 reads LNHDA; CDR2 reads SQIVND (reference sequence). The CDR3 loop spans 15 amino acids. This CDR3 is CASSTQDRGKYEQYF. CDR3 bases: TGTGCCAGTAGTACGCAGGACCGGGGTAAATACGAGCAGTACTTC.

The V gene is TRBV15, the J gene TRBJ1-1; no firm D call. Trimming shortened V by 4 bases and J by 4 bases, and 16 bases separated the two germline ends. Germline V gene lookup returns CDR1 LNHNV and CDR2 YYDKDF (reference sequence). This CDR3 region has 15 residues. CDR3 in DNA: TGTGCCACCAGCAACAACCTTTTGGAAGGCACTGAAGCTTTCTTT. This translates into CATSNNLLEGTEAFF.

This clone was observed once. The V and J genes are TRBV6-1 and TRBJ2-5; D ambiguous. The CDR3 spans 15 residues. CDR1 is MNHNS, CDR2 SASEGT, per germline. V lost 3 bases to trimming and J lost 5 bases, with 16 bases between them. The CDR3 nucleotides read TGTGCCAGCAGTGAGGGGAATGTTCGGTTGGAGACCCAGTACTTC. Translating gives CASSEGNVRLETQYF.

This chain links TRBV28 with TRBJ1-1; 7 bases map to TRBD1. The CDR3 is 12 residues long. The germline V gene has CDR1 MDHEN and CDR2 SYDVKM. V was clipped by 7 bases and J by 11 bases; unmatched bases: 10. CDR3 coding DNA: TGTGCCAGCACCGGAGGGGGCCCTGGGGCTTTCTTT. This translates into CASTGGGPGAFF. Variable domain in full (rest from reference TRBV28 and TRBJ1-1): DVKVTQSSRYLVKRTGEKVFLECVQDMDHENMFWYRQDPGLGLRLIYFSYDVKMKEKGDIPEGYSVSREKKERFSLILESASTNQTSMYLCASTGGGPGAFFGQGTRLTVV.

This chain joins TRBV5-1 and TRBJ2-1; TRBD2 aligns across 9 bases. Germline CDR1 is SGHRS and CDR2 is YFSETQ. The CDR3 runs 17 residues. With 2 bases clipped from V and 5 bases from J, the junction kept 11 bases outside the gene matches. CDR3 protein: CASSLALRLAEDNEQFF. CDR3 nucleotide sequence: TGCGCCAGCAGCTTAGCATTACGACTAGCGGAGGACAATGAGCAGTTCTTC.

The chain uses TRBV28 and TRBJ2-4, with 8 bases identical to TRBD2. This CDR3 is 15 amino acids long. CDR1 and CDR2 (germline): MDHEN, SYDVKM. V was pared by 4 bases and J by 4 bases, with 6 bases of the junction left unmatched. The DNA for the CDR3 is TGTGCCAGCAGTTCACCTTCTAGCGGGAAAAACATTCAGTACTTC. Its translation is CASSSPSSGKNIQYF.

The rearrangement links TRBV5-1 to TRBJ1-1; D perhaps matches TRBD1 (5 bases). V was shortened by 1 base and J by 6 bases, with 10 bases between the two germline ends. Germline loops: CDR1 SGHRS, CDR2 YFSETQ. The length of the CDR3 is 13 residues. CDR3 sequence (DNA): TGCGCCAGCAGCTTGTCGAGGGGCGCTGAAGCTTTCTTT. Translating gives CASSLSRGAEAFF.

The chain links TRBV28 to TRBJ1-3; tentative D call: TRBD1 (5 bases). V lost 4 bases to trimming and J lost 2 bases, with 18 bases between them. This CDR3 spans 17 amino acids. Looked up from germline, CDR1 is MDHEN and CDR2 is SYDVKM. CDR3 DNA: TGTGCCAGCAGTTCCGGGACGGAACCTATCCCTGGAAACACCATATATTTT. The encoded protein is CASSSGTEPIPGNTIYF.

Note on this clone: Sequence at one end of the junction differs from germline and may be a read error. The V and J genes are TRBV28 and TRBJ1-4; a weak D match, TRBD1 (6 bases). CDR3 length: 15 residues. The germline CDR1 and CDR2 sequences are MDHEN and SYDVKM. DNA of the CDR3: TGTGCCAGCAGTTTACTCGACAGGTCTTCGGAAAAACTGCTTTTT. It specifies CASSLLDRSSEKLLF.

The rearrangement uses TRBV20-1 and TRBJ2-1; D gene unclear. The CDR3 sequence is 11 residues long. Germline lookup yields CDR1 DFQATT and CDR2 SNEGSKA (reference sequence). Trimming removed 5 bases from V and 4 bases from J, with 6 bases in between. CDR3 amino acids: CSASRYNEQFF. In DNA form, the CDR3 reads TGCAGTGCTTCACGATACAATGAGCAGTTCTTC.

This rearrangement joins TRBV7-2 to TRBJ2-1, with no clear D. This CDR3 contains 14 residues. Per germline, CDR1 SGHTA and CDR2 FQGNSA. Trimming removed 1 base at V and 1 base at J, with 5 bases between. In DNA, the CDR3 is TGTGCCAGCAGCTTAGAACTATCCTACAATGAGCAGTTCTTC. As protein: CASSLELSYNEQFF.

This chain connects TRBV7-9 to TRBJ2-7; D is unresolved. This CDR3 contains 13 residues. Looked up from germline, CDR1 is SEHNR and CDR2 is FQNEAQ (reference sequence). V was trimmed by 4 bases and J by 0 bases, leaving 7 bases between them. The CDR3 DNA reads TGTGCCAGCAGCTCACTTACCTCCTACGAGCAGTACTTC. Amino acids: CASSSLTSYEQYF. The full variable domain, with the rest looked up from reference TRBV7-9 and TRBJ2-7, is DTGVSQNPRHKITKRGQNVTFRCDPISEHNRLYWYRQTLGQGPEFLTYFQNEAQLEKSRLLSDRFSAERPKGSFSTLEIQRTEQGDSAMYLCASSSLTSYEQYFGPGTRLTVT.

V gene TRBV18 combines with J gene TRBJ2-2; 9 bases align to TRBD2. The CDR3 contains 16 residues. Trimming cost V 10 bases and J 3 bases; bases outside gene matches: 12. Germline assignment: CDR1 KGHSH and CDR2 LQKENI. The CDR3 region has the DNA TGTGCCACCACACGCGAAGCGGGAGGTCACACCGGGGAGCTGTTTTTT. It codes for CATTREAGGHTGELFF. Filled out from reference TRBV18 and TRBJ2-2, the complete variable domain reads NAGVMQNPRHLVRRRGQEARLRCSPMKGHSHVYWYRQLPEEGLKFMVYLQKENIIDESGMPKERFSAEFPKEGPSILRIQQVVRGDSAAYFCATTREAGGHTGELFFGEGSRLTVL.

The V gene is TRBV6-5, the J gene TRBJ2-7, with a weak D call TRBD1 (6 bases). CDR1 is MNHEY and CDR2 is SVGAGI in the germline V gene. V lost 7 bases, J lost 4 bases, and 14 bases lay in between. This CDR3 comprises 13 residues. This CDR3 reads CASNQQGKYEQYF. The CDR3 DNA is TGTGCCAGCAACCAACAGGGAAAATACGAGCAGTACTTC.

The chain joins TRBV19 to TRBJ2-3, with D unresolved. V lost 7 bases and J 1 base, leaving 12 bases between the germline ends. The CDR3 spans 14 residues. The germline V gene encodes CDR1 LNHDA and CDR2 SQIVND (reference sequence). The CDR3 protein is CASTESSGTDTQYF. The CDR3 DNA sequence: TGTGCCAGTACCGAAAGTTCGGGCACAGATACGCAGTATTTT.

This rearrangement joins TRBV30 to TRBJ1-1, with no clear D. Germline values: CDR1 GTSNPN, CDR2 SVGIG (reference sequence). With 2 bases removed from V and 5 bases from J, the gap between germline ends came to 12 bases. This CDR3 comprises 13 residues. CDR3 protein: CAWSNVGWTEAFF. The CDR3 DNA sequence: TGTGCCTGGAGTAATGTGGGGTGGACTGAAGCTTTCTTT.

Comment on this clone: The germline gene is not matched at one end of the junction; a read error may be the cause. This rearrangement joins TRBV6-2 or TRBV6-3 to TRBJ2-1; 8 nucleotides line up with TRBD1. The CDR3 extends over 12 amino acids. CDR1 MNHEY and CDR2 SVGEGT come from the germline V gene. The chain's CDR3 is CASSYPDRGRIF. CDR3 nucleotides: TGTGCCAGCAGTTACCCCGACAGGGGACGGATCTTC.

The chain has TRBV7-9 and TRBJ2-5; D is undetermined. V shed 3 bases and J shed 5 bases, with 4 bases lying between them. There are 11 residues in the CDR3. Per the germline V gene, CDR1 is SEHNR and CDR2 is FQNEAQ (reference sequence). As DNA, the CDR3 is TGTGCCAGCAGCTTTGGCGAGACCCAGTACTTC. It is translated as CASSFGETQYF.